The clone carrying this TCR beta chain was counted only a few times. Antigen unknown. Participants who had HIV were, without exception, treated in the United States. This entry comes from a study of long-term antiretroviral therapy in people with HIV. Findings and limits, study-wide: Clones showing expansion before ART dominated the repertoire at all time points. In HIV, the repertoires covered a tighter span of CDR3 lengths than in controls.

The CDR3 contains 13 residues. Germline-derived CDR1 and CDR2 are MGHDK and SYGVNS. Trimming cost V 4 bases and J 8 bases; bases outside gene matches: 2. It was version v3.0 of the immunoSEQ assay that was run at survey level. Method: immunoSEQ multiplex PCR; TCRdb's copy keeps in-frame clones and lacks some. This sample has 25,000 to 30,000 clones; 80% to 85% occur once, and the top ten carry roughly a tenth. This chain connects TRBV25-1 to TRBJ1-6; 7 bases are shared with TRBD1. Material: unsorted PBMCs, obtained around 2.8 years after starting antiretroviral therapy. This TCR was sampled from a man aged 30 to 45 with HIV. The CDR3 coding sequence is TGTGCCAGCAGTGCCACAGGGGATTCACCCCTCCACTTT. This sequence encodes CASSATGDSPLHF.